Presented here are 26 T cell receptor beta chains from one specimen sequenced in a study of blood T cell repertoires in COVID-19. The repertoire was sequenced with immunoSEQ multiplex PCR; TCRdb's copy has only in-frame clones and lacks some. The data hold tens of thousands of clones, with roughly four fifths observed a single time. Input material: peripheral blood. The source is a man aged 45-65 years with COVID-19, enrolled during active disease.

The genes are TRBV15 and TRBJ2-5, with D uncertain. Germline V gives CDR1 LNHNV, CDR2 YYDKDF (reference sequence). The CDR3 loop spans 13 amino acids. Trimming removed 0 bases from V and 4 bases from J, with 6 bases in between. The CDR3 spells CATSRDGRETQYF. The DNA for the CDR3 is TGTGCCACCAGCAGAGATGGGCGAGAGACCCAGTACTTC.

On this clone itself: At one boundary the junction diverges from the germline segment, which might be a read error. V and J are TRBV7-7 and TRBJ2-5; weak D call: TRBD1 (5 bases). CDR1 is SSHAT, CDR2 FNYEAQ, per germline (reference sequence). The CDR3 covers 14 residues. The CDR3 loop reads CASSRNPGQETQYF. CDR3 DNA: TGTGCTAGCAGCCGAAATCCAGGGCAAGAGACCCAGTACTTC.

The chain has TRBV18 and TRBJ2-7; possibly TRBD1 for D (5 bases). V lost 0 bases and J 4 bases, leaving 10 bases between the germline ends. The CDR3 spans 14 residues. Germline V gives CDR1 KGHSH, CDR2 LQKENI. The CDR3 loop is CASSPPTGDYEQYF. CDR3 DNA: TGTGCCAGCTCACCACCCACAGGAGATTACGAGCAGTACTTC.

This sequence joins TRBV28 and TRBJ1-1; the match to TRBD1 covers 8 bases. The CDR3 runs to 16 residues. The V gene end was trimmed by 6 bases and the J gene end by 2 bases; junction bases not matched to a gene: 11. Germline loops: CDR1 MDHEN, CDR2 SYDVKM. The CDR3 here is CASSLRQGLSNTEAFF. The CDR3 coding sequence is TGTGCCAGCAGCCTACGACAGGGGCTAAGTAACACTGAAGCTTTCTTT.

Only one count was recorded for this clone. This chain uses TRBV30 with TRBJ1-5, with 8 nucleotides matching TRBD1. CDR1 is GTSNPN and CDR2 is SVGIG in the germline V gene (reference sequence). The CDR3 sequence is 15 residues long. V lost 2 bases, J lost 3 bases, and 6 bases stayed unmatched. In DNA form, the CDR3 reads TGTGCCTGGAGTCAGGTGGACAGGGACAATCAGCCCCAGCATTTT. Its translation is CAWSQVDRDNQPQHF.

J is TRBJ2-7 and V is TRBV14; 8 bases map to TRBD1. The V segment lost 1 base and the J segment 7 bases; nucleotides outside the gene matches: 12. The CDR3 length is 16 residues. The germline V gene encodes CDR1 SGHDN and CDR2 FVKESK. This CDR3 reads CASSQALWTGKNEQYF. The CDR3 nucleotides read TGTGCCAGCAGCCAAGCCCTATGGACAGGGAAAAATGAGCAGTACTTC.

CDR3 in DNA: TGTGCCAGCAGCGGAGTTCAAGCTTTCTTT. This translates into CASSGVQAFF. This chain links TRBV16 with TRBJ1-1; the D is unclear. V gave up 5 bases and J gave up 9 bases, with 7 bases separating them. Per germline, CDR1 KGHSY and CDR2 FQNENV. This CDR3 is built from 10 residues.

The gene calls are TRBV30 and TRBJ1-1; D is undetermined. V lost 4 bases and J lost 2, with 11 bases in between. Per germline, CDR1 GTSNPN and CDR2 SVGIG (reference sequence). The CDR3 has 13 amino acids. Written as DNA, the CDR3 is TGTGCCTGGATCCAGGAATCCAACACTGAAGCTTTCTTT. This translates into CAWIQESNTEAFF.

V and J are TRBV6-5 and TRBJ2-2, with D unclear. Trimming left V 5 bases short and J 4 bases short, with 8 bases between. Germline assignment: CDR1 MNHEY and CDR2 SVGAGI. The CDR3 totals 13 residues. CDR3 loop: CASSPRVTGELFF. CDR3 nucleotides: TGTGCCAGCAGTCCCCGGGTCACCGGGGAGCTGTTTTTT.

V usage is TRBV29-1 and J usage is TRBJ2-7, with TRBD2 matching 7 bases. CDR1 and CDR2 (germline): SQVTM, ANQGSEA. V lost 4 bases, J lost 5 bases, and 2 bases stayed unmatched. The CDR3 extends over 11 amino acids. CDR3 in DNA: TGCAGCGTTGCTAGCGGAGACGAGCAGTACTTC. It encodes CSVASGDEQYF.

CDR3 loop: CASSLGFGGNTIYF. The CDR3 DNA reads TGTGCCAGCAGCCTCGGGTTCGGTGGAAACACCATATATTTT. The chain couples TRBV7-2 to TRBJ1-3; no reliable D call. The CDR3 spans 14 residues. Trimming cost V 5 bases and J 3 bases, with 11 bases left between them. Germline CDR1 is SGHTA and CDR2 is FQGNSA. The whole variable domain, remainder taken from reference TRBV7-2 and TRBJ1-3, is GAGVSQSPSNKVTEKGKDVELRCDPISGHTALYWYRQSLGQGLEFLIYFQGNSAPDKSGLPSDRFSAERTGGSVSTLTIQRTQQEDSAVYLCASSLGFGGNTIYFGEGSWLTVV.

This clone has a single count. The chain has TRBV15 and TRBJ2-7, with 14 nucleotides matching TRBD2. The length of the CDR3 is 14 residues. With V trimmed by 9 bases and J by 5 bases, 6 bases remained unmatched. Germline V gene sequence: CDR1 LNHNV, CDR2 YYDKDF (reference sequence). CDR3 protein: CATRLAGGPHEQYF. CDR3 coding DNA: TGTGCCACACGACTAGCGGGAGGGCCCCACGAGCAGTACTTC.

The gene calls are TRBV19 and TRBJ1-5; D is perhaps TRBD1 (5 bases). CDR1 is LNHDA and CDR2 is SQIVND in the germline V gene (reference sequence). With 2 bases removed from V and 6 bases from J, the gap between germline ends came to 11 bases. The CDR3 consists of 14 residues. The CDR3 reads CASSIKDNSQPQHF. In DNA, the CDR3 is TGTGCCAGTAGTATAAAGGACAACAGTCAGCCCCAGCATTTT. The full variable domain, in which reference TRBV19 and TRBJ1-5 provide the parts outside the CDR3, is DGGITQSPKYLFRKEGQNVTLSCEQNLNHDAMYWYRQDPGQGLRLIYYSQIVNDFQKGDIAEGYSVSREKKESFPLTVTSAQKNPTAFYLCASSIKDNSQPQHFGDGTRLSIL.

The chain joins TRBV3-1 (or the pseudogene TRBV3-2) to TRBJ1-1, with D perhaps matching TRBD1 (6 bases). There are 13 residues in the CDR3. CDR1 and CDR2 from the germline V gene are LGHDT and YNNKEL (reference sequence). Trimming took 6 bases from V and 1 from J, leaving 9 bases between them. CDR3 nucleotides: TGTGCCAGCAGAGGGGGACAGAACACTGAAGCTTTCTTT. This codes for CASRGGQNTEAFF.

V usage is TRBV7-3 and J usage is TRBJ2-5, with 13 bases lining up with TRBD2. Trimming cost V 5 bases and J 2 bases; bases outside gene matches: 5. CDR1 SGHTA and CDR2 FQGTGA come from the germline V gene. There are 16 residues in the CDR3. Here the CDR3 DNA reads TGTGCCAGCAGCAAAACTAGCGGGAGGGTTCAAGAGACCCAGTACTTC. Translated, it gives CASSKTSGRVQETQYF.

This sequence joins TRBV3-1 (or the pseudogene TRBV3-2) and TRBJ2-1; possible D gene TRBD2, 6 bases. Germline V gene lookup returns CDR1 LGHDT and CDR2 YNNKEL (reference sequence). CDR3 length: 12 amino acids. V was shortened by 5 bases and J by 8 bases, with 10 bases between the two germline ends. DNA for the CDR3: TGTGCCAGCAGCTTCTTAGCGGATGAGCAGTTCTTC. As protein: CASSFLADEQFF.

This clone was detected only once. V and J are TRBV28 and TRBJ2-1; 9 bases are a match to TRBD2. Germline lookup yields CDR1 MDHEN and CDR2 SYDVKM. V trimming: 6 bases; J trimming: 7 bases; junction bases outside the gene matches: 16. There are 17 residues in the CDR3. The DNA of the CDR3 is TGTGCCAGCAGGAAGGGGGGTGCGGGAGGGCCATTGAATGAGCAGTTCTTC. It codes for CASRKGGAGGPLNEQFF.

The V and J genes are TRBV29-1 and TRBJ1-1; D possibly corresponds to TRBD1 (5 bases). Looked up from germline, CDR1 is SQVTM and CDR2 is ANQGSEA. Trimming pared 8 bases from V and 10 bases from J, leaving 14 bases between. The CDR3 spans 10 residues. CDR3 region: CSLGGAGAFF. The CDR3 nucleotides are TGCAGCCTGGGCGGGGCCGGAGCTTTCTTT.

J is TRBJ2-1 and V is TRBV14; 7 positions match TRBD2. The germline V gene has CDR1 SGHDN and CDR2 FVKESK. The trim removed 5 bases at V and 7 bases at J, leaving 14 bases unmatched. The CDR3 loop spans 16 amino acids. This CDR3 is CASSRPGGRFLNEQFF. As DNA, the CDR3 is TGTGCCAGCAGCAGACCAGGCGGGAGATTTTTAAATGAGCAGTTCTTC.

The chain carries TRBV19 and TRBJ1-5, with TRBD1 identical over 7 bases. V dropped 7 bases and J dropped 7; count of bases not matched to a gene: 10. There are 14 residues in the CDR3. Germline V gene lookup returns CDR1 LNHDA and CDR2 SQIVND (reference sequence). For the CDR3, the DNA is TGTGCCAGTACCCCAGGGGGTGTTTGGCAGCCCCAGCATTTT. As protein: CASTPGGVWQPQHF.

This chain uses TRBV19 with TRBJ1-2; D may be TRBD1 (5 bases). The V gene's germline CDR1 is LNHDA and CDR2 SQIVND (reference sequence). V was shortened by 5 bases and J by 3 bases, with 13 bases between the two germline ends. This CDR3 comprises 14 residues. The CDR3 is CASSPLTGDYGYTF. The CDR3 bases are TGTGCCAGTAGTCCTCTCACAGGAGACTATGGCTACACCTTC.

This chain joins TRBV6-1 and TRBJ2-7; 16 bases match TRBD2. CDR1 MNHNS and CDR2 SASEGT come from the germline V gene. The V and J ends lost 0 bases and 2 bases, in that order; junction bases with no gene match: 7. The CDR3 consists of 19 residues. The CDR3 loop reads CASSEATYGTSGRAYEQYF. The CDR3, as DNA: TGTGCCAGCAGTGAAGCGACGTACGGGACTAGCGGGAGGGCCTACGAGCAGTACTTC.

The chain is built from TRBV3-1 (or the pseudogene TRBV3-2) and TRBJ2-5; D may be TRBD1 (7 bases). The CDR3 covers 15 residues. Germline loops: CDR1 LGHDT, CDR2 YNNKEL (reference sequence). V was cut by 1 base and J by 4 bases, with 13 bases left in between. The CDR3 nucleotides read TGTGCCAGCAGCCAAGGCGGAGGGGGCGCAGAGACCCAGTACTTC. Encoded protein: CASSQGGGGAETQYF.

This clone was counted between two and nine times. The chain combines TRBV3-1 (or the pseudogene TRBV3-2) with TRBJ2-1; D is unclear. The CDR3 has 12 amino acids. Trimming left V 4 bases short and J 10 bases short, with 11 bases between. Germline V gene sequence: CDR1 LGHDT, CDR2 YNNKEL (reference sequence). The CDR3 region is CASSPSRLEQFF. CDR3 DNA: TGTGCCAGCAGCCCTTCTAGGTTGGAGCAGTTCTTC.

The rearrangement joins TRBV7-2 to TRBJ2-1, with 7 bases lining up with TRBD2. CDR3 length equals 16 residues. V was clipped by 8 bases and J by 0 bases; unmatched bases: 10. Looked up from germline, CDR1 is SGHTA and CDR2 is FQGNSA. CDR3 amino acids: CASGGDGTTSYNEQFF. DNA of the CDR3: TGTGCCAGCGGGGGGGATGGGACTACCTCCTACAATGAGCAGTTCTTC.

The chain employs TRBV5-1 and TRBJ2-7; TRBD1 agrees at 8 bases. Losses at the gene ends were 2 bases for V and 1 base for J; bases not matched to a gene: 2. The germline gives CDR1 SGHRS, CDR2 YFSETQ. The CDR3 has 14 residues. Here the CDR3 reads CASSFGDRSYEQYF. In DNA, the CDR3 is TGCGCCAGCAGCTTTGGGGACAGGTCCTACGAGCAGTACTTC.